This is a list of T cell receptor beta chains from one sample in a study of read filtering for tumor transcriptome and immune sequencing. TCRdb analysed the reads with MiXCR anew, one entry per CDR3 protein. The sample lists some 130,000 distinct CDR3 sequences; approximately 13% were seen once. The source material was a population of CD138-negative cells sorted from bone marrow. These receptors originate from a donor aged 40 or over with multiple myeloma. CDR3s include the opening cysteine and the closing phenylalanine or tryptophan. A D gene is named only where the DNA matches it firmly. Not all rows give a size; the values are once, few, many and, for expanded clones, a class.

CDR3 protein | CDR3 DNA | clone size | J gene | V gene | D gene
CASSADRVNSPLHF | TGTGCCAGCAGTGCTGACAGGGTGAATTCACCCCTCCACTTT | many | TRBJ1-6 | TRBV6-1 | TRBD1
CASRGQGTYEQYF | TGTGCCAGCAGGGGACAGGGGACCTACGAGCAGTACTTC | few | TRBJ2-7 | TRBV7-9 | TRBD1
CASSLEGIMGNEQYF | TGTGCCAGCAGCTTAGAAGGAATAATGGGCAACGAGCAGTACTTC | few | TRBJ2-7 | TRBV13 | NA
CAITRTGGVGGSYEQYF | TGTGCCATCACCCGGACAGGGGGCGTCGGGGGAAGCTACGAGCAGTACTTC | few | TRBJ2-7 | TRBV10-3 | TRBD1
CASSLPGQNQPQHF | TGTGCCAGCAGCTTACCGGGACAAAATCAGCCCCAGCATTTT | many | TRBJ1-5 | TRBV7-2 | NA
CASSSLQGRNTEASF | TGTGCCAGCAGCTCTCTACAGGGGAGGAACACTGAAGCTTCCTTT | NA | TRBJ1-1 | TRBV9 | TRBD1
CASNRQGRYEQYF | TGTGCCAGCAACAGACAGGGAAGGTACGAGCAGTACTTC | many | TRBJ2-7 | TRBV6-1 | TRBD1
CASSVTGLVGDTQYF | TGTGCCAGCAGCGTGACAGGGCTGGTAGGAGATACGCAGTATTTT | NA | TRBJ2-3 | TRBV7-3 | TRBD1
CSARGLAGGTDTQYF | TGCAGTGCTAGAGGTTTAGCGGGAGGGACAGATACGCAGTATTTT | many | TRBJ2-3 | TRBV20-1 | TRBD2
CASSFLGTSGYNEQFF | TGTGCCAGCAGCTTCCTTGGGACTAGCGGTTACAATGAGCAGTTCTTC | many | TRBJ2-1 | TRBV13 | TRBD2
CASRRGGLAEETQYF | TGTGCCAGCAGACGGGGGGGGCTAGCTGAAGAGACCCAGTACTTC | NA | TRBJ2-5 | TRBV14 | TRBD2
CSASGTEAFF | TGCAGTGCTTCCGGGACAGAAGCTTTCTTT | many | TRBJ1-1 | TRBV20-1 | NA
CSAMTSGRVVSEQYF | TGCAGTGCCATGACTAGCGGGAGGGTTGTCAGCGAGCAGTACTTC | many | TRBJ2-7 | TRBV20-1 | TRBD2
CASSLELAGTGELFF | TGCGCCAGCAGCTTAGAGCTAGCGGGGACCGGGGAGCTGTTTTTT | many | TRBJ2-2 | TRBV5-1 | TRBD2
CAIRDSDTDTQYF | TGTGCCATCCGGGACAGTGACACAGATACGCAGTATTTT | many | TRBJ2-3 | TRBV10-3 | TRBD1
CASEGWGSSYNEQFF | TGTGCCAGCGAGGGATGGGGGAGCTCCTACAATGAGCAGTTCTTC | NA | TRBJ2-1 | TRBV28 | NA
CASSEGRTYNEQFF | TGCGCCAGCAGTGAAGGGCGGACCTACAATGAGCAGTTCTTC | many | TRBJ2-1 | TRBV10-1 | NA
CASTANTEAFF | TGTGCCAGTACAGCGAACACTGAAGCTTTCTTT | few | TRBJ1-1 | TRBV19 | NA
CASSLGPTEAFF | TGTGCCAGCAGCTTAGGGCCAACTGAAGCTTTCTTT | NA | TRBJ1-1 | TRBV11-2 | NA
CSANPPTGVGYTF | TGCAGTGCTAACCCCCCGACAGGGGTGGGCTACACCTTC | many | TRBJ1-2 | TRBV20-1 | TRBD1
CASSRTSGRAYEQYF | TGTGCCAGTAGTCGGACTAGCGGGAGGGCCTACGAGCAGTACTTC | many | TRBJ2-7 | TRBV19 | TRBD2
CASSERGTSSYNEQFF | TGTGCCAGCAGTGAAAGAGGGACTAGCTCCTACAATGAGCAGTTCTTC | many | TRBJ2-1 | TRBV25-1 | TRBD2
CASSLTTGAADTQYF | TGCGCCAGCAGCCTCACGACAGGGGCCGCAGATACGCAGTATTTT | NA | TRBJ2-3 | TRBV4-1 | TRBD1
CASSSQRPSTDTQYF | TGTGCCAGCAGCTCTCAGCGGCCTAGCACAGATACGCAGTATTTT | many | TRBJ2-3 | TRBV7-2 | NA
CASNTEAETQYF | TGTGCCAGCAATACGGAGGCGGAGACCCAGTACTTC | many | TRBJ2-5 | TRBV2 | NA
CASSQDSRHSSYEQYF | TGTGCCAGCAGCCAAGATTCGAGACATTCTTCCTACGAGCAGTACTTC | few | TRBJ2-7 | TRBV3-1 | NA
CASSPGLAGGSSEQYF | TGTGCCAGCAGCCCAGGACTAGCGGGAGGGTCATCCGAGCAGTACTTC | many | TRBJ2-7 | TRBV7-3 | TRBD2
CASSKVNSGLSYNEQFF | TGTGCCAGCAGCAAAGTGAATAGCGGGCTTTCCTACAATGAGCAGTTCTTC | medium-sized | TRBJ2-1 | TRBV21-1 | NA
CASSPSNEQFF | TGTGCCAGCAGCCCATCAAATGAGCAGTTCTTC | many | TRBJ2-1 | TRBV7-9 | NA
CASQERVNQPQHF | TGTGCCAGCCAAGAACGGGTCAATCAGCCCCAGCATTTT | NA | TRBJ1-5 | TRBV6-5 | NA
CASSFSDTDTQYF | TGTGCCAGCAGCTTCTCAGACACAGATACGCAGTATTTT | many | TRBJ2-3 | TRBV7-2 | NA
CASSPRTSGYEQYF | TGTGCCAGCAGCCCCCGGACTAGCGGGTACGAGCAGTACTTC | many | TRBJ2-7 | TRBV5-1 | TRBD2
CASSFLRDSTEAFF | TGTGCCAGCAGTTTCCTCCGGGACAGCACTGAAGCTTTCTTT | many | TRBJ1-1 | TRBV6-5 | TRBD1
CASSSAGGDPYEQYF | TGTGCCAGCAGCTCTGCGGGAGGGGACCCCTACGAGCAGTACTTC | many | TRBJ2-7 | TRBV7-2 | TRBD2
CASSAAGAHLWGNEQFF | TGTGCCAGCAGCGCAGCCGGGGCTCACCTATGGGGGAATGAGCAGTTCTTC | many | TRBJ2-1 | TRBV7-9 | NA
CASSFRQVPSGARAKNIQYF | TGTGCCAGCAGCTTCCGCCAGGTTCCTAGCGGGGCCAGGGCCAAAAACATTCAGTACTTC | NA | TRBJ2-4 | TRBV7-8 | TRBD2
CASSSTLAEAFF | TGTGCCAGCAGCTCGACCCTAGCTGAAGCTTTCTTT | many | TRBJ1-1 | TRBV7-9 | NA
CAWSVWAFMNTEAFF | TGTGCCTGGAGTGTATGGGCATTTATGAACACTGAAGCTTTCTTT | many | TRBJ1-1 | TRBV30 | NA